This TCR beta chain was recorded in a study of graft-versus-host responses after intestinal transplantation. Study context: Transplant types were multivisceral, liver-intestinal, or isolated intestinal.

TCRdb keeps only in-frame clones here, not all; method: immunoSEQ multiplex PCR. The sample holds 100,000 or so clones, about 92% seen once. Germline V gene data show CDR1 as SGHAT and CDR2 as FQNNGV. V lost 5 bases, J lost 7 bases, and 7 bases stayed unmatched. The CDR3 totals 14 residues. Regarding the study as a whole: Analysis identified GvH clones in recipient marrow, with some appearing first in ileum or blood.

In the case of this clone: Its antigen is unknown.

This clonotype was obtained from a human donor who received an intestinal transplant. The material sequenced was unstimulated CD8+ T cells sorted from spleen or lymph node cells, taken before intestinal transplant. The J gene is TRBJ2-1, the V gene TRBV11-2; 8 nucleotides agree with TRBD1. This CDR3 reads CASSPGTGDNEQFF. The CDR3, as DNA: TGTGCCAGCAGCCCCGGGACAGGTGATAATGAGCAGTTCTTC.